Listed below are T cell receptor beta chains from one sample, sequenced in a study of CD8 T cells in Susac syndrome. MiXCR, applied by TCRdb to the immunoSEQ multiplex PCR reads, yields one record per CDR3 protein. Of about 130,000 distinct CDR3 sequences listed, around nine tenths are singletons. Input material: CD8+ T cells from PBMCs. Receptor source: a human donor with multiple sclerosis. Both conserved end residues are part of each CDR3. A D gene is named only where the DNA matches it firmly. Rows give clone size only sometimes, using once, few, many, or a class for an expanded clone.

CDR3: CSAGGGALGTYEQYF
DNA: TGCAGTGCCGGGGGCGGGGCACTAGGGACCTACGAGCAGTACTTC
V: TRBV20-1
length: 15
size: once
J: TRBJ2-7
D: NA

CDR3: CASSHWVKGHNYGYTF
DNA: TGTGCCAGCAGCCATTGGGTGAAGGGACATAACTATGGCTACACCTTC
V: TRBV3-1
length: 16
size: NA
J: TRBJ1-2
D: NA

CDR3: CSVVPGLGSYNEQFF
DNA: TGCAGTGTTGTCCCGGGCCTCGGGTCCTACAATGAGCAGTTCTTC
V: TRBV20-1
length: 15
size: NA
J: TRBJ2-1
D: NA

CDR3: CASPVRDREEGSNQPQHF
DNA: TGCGCCAGTCCTGTGCGGGACAGGGAGGAAGGTTCGAATCAGCCCCAGCATTTT
V: TRBV5-1
length: 18
size: once
J: TRBJ1-5
D: TRBD1

CDR3: CASSPVHSVGFQPQHF
DNA: TGCGCCAGCAGCCCTGTACACAGCGTTGGTTTTCAGCCCCAGCATTTT
V: TRBV4-3
length: 16
size: NA
J: TRBJ1-5
D: NA

CDR3: CATSQGEVSFGSYNEQFF
DNA: TGTGCCACCAGTCAGGGGGAAGTGTCTTTTGGCTCCTACAATGAGCAGTTCTTC
V: TRBV24-1
length: 18
size: once
J: TRBJ2-1
D: TRBD1

CDR3: CASRETGRNTGELFF
DNA: TGTGCCAGCAGGGAGACAGGGCGGAACACCGGGGAGCTGTTTTTT
V: TRBV2
length: 15
size: NA
J: TRBJ2-2
D: TRBD1

CDR3: CASSSSFDTQYF
DNA: TGTGCCAGCAGCTCCTCGTTTGATACGCAGTATTTT
V: TRBV11-2
length: 12
size: NA
J: TRBJ2-3
D: NA

CDR3: CAWSGRAEGNEQFF
DNA: TGTGCCTGGAGTGGACGGGCCGAAGGCAATGAGCAGTTCTTC
V: TRBV30
length: 14
size: NA
J: TRBJ2-1
D: NA

CDR3: CASSLSPGLAGGTQYF
DNA: TGTGCCAGCAGTTTATCACCGGGACTAGCGGGAGGGACCCAGTACTTC
V: TRBV27
length: 16
size: NA
J: TRBJ2-5
D: TRBD2

CDR3: CASRMTFTQYF
DNA: TGTGCCAGCAGGATGACTTTTACGCAGTATTTT
V: TRBV6-2/TRBV6-3
length: 11
size: NA
J: TRBJ2-3
D: NA

CDR3: CATGLAGGGSDEQFF
DNA: TGTGCCACCGGACTAGCGGGCGGGGGGAGTGATGAGCAGTTCTTC
V: TRBV24-1
length: 15
size: NA
J: TRBJ2-1
D: TRBD2

CDR3: CANMTLRGLTDTQYF
DNA: TGTGCCAACATGACTCTCAGGGGGCTGACAGATACGCAGTATTTT
V: TRBV28
length: 15
size: NA
J: TRBJ2-3
D: TRBD1

CDR3: CASSTRTSGNYEQYF
DNA: TGTGCCAGCAGCACTCGGACTAGCGGCAACTACGAGCAGTACTTC
V: TRBV13
length: 15
size: NA
J: TRBJ2-7
D: TRBD2

CDR3: CASSYSEGADGYTF
DNA: TGTGCCAGCAGTTACTCGGAGGGGGCTGATGGCTACACCTTC
V: TRBV6-2/TRBV6-3
length: 14
size: NA
J: TRBJ1-2
D: TRBD1

CDR3: CASSLVPGDEAFF
DNA: TGTGCCAGCAGCTTGGTACCTGGGGATGAAGCTTTCTTT
V: TRBV5-6
length: 13
size: NA
J: TRBJ1-1
D: NA

CDR3: CSVEDGLRYQETQYF
DNA: TGCAGCGTTGAAGATGGACTGAGGTACCAAGAGACCCAGTACTTC
V: TRBV29-1
length: 15
size: NA
J: TRBJ2-5
D: NA

CDR3: CASSLAIDGRGSEQYF
DNA: TGTGCCAGCAGTTTGGCGATAGACGGGAGAGGAAGCGAGCAGTACTTC
V: TRBV12-3/TRBV12-4
length: 16
size: NA
J: TRBJ2-7
D: NA

CDR3: CAWRSRLTYEQYF
DNA: TGTGCCTGGAGATCGCGGCTTACCTACGAGCAGTACTTC
V: TRBV30
length: 13
size: NA
J: TRBJ2-7
D: NA

CDR3: CASSLIGAIQYF
DNA: TGTGCCAGTAGTCTCATAGGGGCAATTCAGTACTTC
V: TRBV19
length: 12
size: NA
J: TRBJ2-4
D: NA

CDR3: CAISGARQDEQYF
DNA: TGTGCCATCAGCGGGGCTAGGCAAGACGAGCAGTACTTC
V: TRBV10-3
length: 13
size: NA
J: TRBJ2-7
D: NA

CDR3: CASKGREETQYF
DNA: TGCGCCAGCAAGGGGCGGGAAGAGACCCAGTACTTC
V: TRBV4-1
length: 12
size: NA
J: TRBJ2-5
D: NA